The 5 T cell receptor beta chains below were found in one sample sequenced in a study of control samples from healthy donors and cancer patients. Measured with immunoSEQ multiplex PCR; TCRdb has only the in-frame clones, and not every one. The table records 160,000 or so clones, approximately 94% of them present only once. The sequenced sample was PBMCs. The receptors originated from a man between 60 and 70 years old with colorectal cancer.

V is TRBV5-5 and J is TRBJ2-7; 7 nucleotides agree with TRBD1. V trimming: 0 bases; J trimming: 2 bases; junction bases outside the gene matches: 2. The germline V gene has CDR1 SGHKS and CDR2 YYEKEE (reference sequence). This CDR3 region has 14 residues. CDR3 sequence reads: CASSLDRGPYEQYF. DNA of the CDR3: TGTGCCAGCAGCTTGGACAGGGGCCCCTACGAGCAGTACTTC. The full variable domain, with the rest looked up from reference TRBV5-5 and TRBJ2-7, is DAGVTQSPTHLIKTRGQQVTLRCSPISGHKSVSWYQQVLGQGPQFIFQYYEKEERGRGNFPDRFSARQFPNYSSELNVNALLLGDSALYLCASSLDRGPYEQYFGPGTRLTVT.

The chain employs TRBV9 and TRBJ2-3; D gene ambiguous. Trimming cost V 1 base and J 1 base, with 10 bases left between them. The CDR3 is 15 residues long. The germline V gene encodes CDR1 SGDLS and CDR2 YYNGEE. This chain's CDR3 is CASSVYGGGTDTQYF. The CDR3 DNA sequence: TGTGCCAGCAGCGTATATGGTGGGGGCACAGATACGCAGTATTTT.

The J gene is TRBJ1-1, the V gene TRBV4-2; the D is unclear. Trimming pared 1 base from V and 7 bases from J, leaving 19 bases between. This CDR3 contains 16 residues. The germline gives CDR1 LGHNA, CDR2 YNFKEQ. CDR3 sequence (DNA): TGTGCCAGCAGCCAAGTCGGAGGCGGGCATCGGGGTGAAGCTTTCTTT. It yields the protein CASSQVGGGHRGEAFF.

The genes are TRBV4-1 and TRBJ2-3; possibly TRBD1 for D (7 bases). Trimming removed 4 bases at V and 6 bases at J, with 26 bases between. CDR1 is MGHRA and CDR2 is YSYEKL in the germline V gene. The CDR3 runs 18 residues. CDR3 loop: CASSLTSSGGGLGDTQYF. The CDR3 nucleotides are TGCGCCAGCAGCCTTACTAGTAGCGGAGGGGGCCTGGGGGATACGCAGTATTTT.

The chain carries TRBV5-4 and TRBJ1-1, with 11 bases identical to TRBD1. The CDR3 extends over 18 amino acids. CDR1 and CDR2 (germline): SGHNT, YYREEE (reference sequence). The trim removed 1 base at V and 0 bases at J, leaving 8 bases unmatched. The CDR3 sequence is CASSLYGTGGRMNTEAFF. DNA of the CDR3: TGTGCCAGCAGCTTGTATGGGACAGGGGGTCGGATGAACACTGAAGCTTTCTTT. Together with reference TRBV5-4 and TRBJ1-1, the CDR3 gives the full variable domain: ETGVTQSPTHLIKTRGQQVTLRCSSQSGHNTVSWYQQALGQGPQFIFQYYREEENGRGNFPPRFSGLQFPNYSSELNVNALELDDSALYLCASSLYGTGGRMNTEAFFGQGTRLTVV.